These 17 T cell receptor beta chains were all obtained from the same sample, sequenced in a study of T cells in Graves' hyperthyroidism and ophthalmopathy. Amplified regions were TCR beta CDR3 sequences from RNA transcripts. HTBI primers drove first-round RT-PCR of the TCR CDR3. TCRdb re-called the multiplex PCR reads through MiXCR, storing one row per CDR3 protein. Of hundreds of thousands of distinct CDR3 sequences listed, approximately 42% are singletons. Sequenced input: peripheral blood or thyroid tissue (not recorded which). Every receptor here comes from an adult man with Graves' disease, either hyperthyroidism or ophthalmopathy (not recorded which).

Worth noting for this clonotype: A much bigger clone sits one base away, suggesting this may be a read error. The chain combines TRBV7-3 with TRBJ1-1, with D unclear. Germline CDR1 and CDR2: SGHTA and FQGTGA. The CDR3 has 13 amino acids. The CDR3 protein is CANSLEYNTEAFF. The CDR3 region has the DNA TGTGCCAACAGCTTAGAATATAACACTGAAGCTTTCTTT.

Concerning this clonotype itself: The conserved final phenylalanine or tryptophan is absent from the CDR3, which likely points to a read error. CDR3 sequence (DNA): TGTGCCATCAGCAGAGATCGCGGGTACGAGCAGTACTTA. It yields the protein CAISRDRGYEQYL. The J gene is TRBJ2-7, the V gene TRBV15; tentatively, D is TRBD2 (5 bases). The germline gives CDR1 LNHNV, CDR2 YYDKDF (reference sequence). The CDR3 extends over 13 amino acids.

This clonotype was found a few times. The chain is built from TRBV20-1 and TRBJ1-1; D may be TRBD1 (6 bases). The CDR3 spans 14 residues. The germline V gene encodes CDR1 DFQATT and CDR2 SNEGSKA (reference sequence). V dropped 4 bases and J dropped 1 base, with 13 bases sitting between them. The CDR3 sequence: CSATSQGTNTEAFF. Here the CDR3 DNA reads TGCAGTGCTACGTCACAGGGAACGAACACTGAAGCTTTCTTT.

The J gene is TRBJ2-7, the V gene TRBV5-1; tentative D call: TRBD2 (6 bases). The CDR3 is 16 amino acids. Germline V gene data show CDR1 as SGHRS and CDR2 as YFSETQ. The V end lost 2 bases, the J end lost 0 bases, and 15 bases lay between the germline ends. CDR3 sequence: CASSFSGSFSSYEQYF. CDR3 in DNA: TGCGCCAGCAGCTTCAGCGGGTCGTTCAGCTCCTACGAGCAGTACTTC.

This sequence joins TRBV4-1 and TRBJ1-1; 7 nucleotides align to TRBD1. CDR3 length equals 18 residues. Unmatched junction bases numbered 13, after V lost 0 bases and J lost 3 bases. Germline V gives CDR1 MGHRA, CDR2 YSYEKL. CDR3 in amino acids: CASSQEGEGAYRDTEAFF. In DNA form, the CDR3 reads TGCGCCAGCAGCCAAGAGGGGGAGGGGGCCTATAGGGACACTGAAGCTTTCTTT.

The chain carries TRBV19 and TRBJ2-7, with TRBD2 identical over 8 bases. V trimming: 6 bases; J trimming: 3 bases; junction bases outside the gene matches: 7. Per germline, CDR1 LNHDA and CDR2 SQIVND (reference sequence). The CDR3 consists of 14 residues. This CDR3 is CASSHVAGGYEQYF. The CDR3 DNA reads as TGTGCCAGTAGCCATGTCGCGGGGGGCTACGAGCAGTACTTC.

J is TRBJ1-6 and V is TRBV25-1, with a possible D match to TRBD1 (5 bases). The CDR3 is 14 residues long. V was pared by 4 bases and J by 5 bases, with 9 bases between. Germline V gene sequence: CDR1 MGHDK, CDR2 SYGVNS. CDR3 residues: CASSAGRNNSPLHF. CDR3 nucleotide sequence: TGTGCCAGCAGTGCGGGGCGGAATAATTCACCCCTCCACTTT.

This clonotype came up many times. The chain links TRBV24-1 to TRBJ2-7; 7 bases match TRBD1. The germline gives CDR1 KGHDR, CDR2 SFDVKD. This CDR3 is 13 amino acids long. V shed 7 bases, J shed 5 bases, and the junction held 7 bases outside the gene matches. CDR3 DNA sequence: TGTGCCACCAGGGGGACAGTATCTAACGAGCAGTACTTC. Its protein product is CATRGTVSNEQYF.

This clonotype came up a few times. The chain employs TRBV19 and TRBJ1-1; weak D call: TRBD1 (6 bases). V was shortened by 3 bases and J by 2 bases, with 10 bases between the two germline ends. Germline assignment: CDR1 LNHDA and CDR2 SQIVND (reference sequence). There are 14 residues in the CDR3. CDR3 amino acids: CASSIDRSNTEAFF. The CDR3 DNA reads TGTGCCAGTAGTATCGACAGGAGTAACACTGAAGCTTTCTTT.

With respect to this clonotype: A far larger clone is just one base off, so this is likely a read error. The chain couples TRBV9 to TRBJ1-1, with D maybe TRBD1 (6 bases). The CDR3 extends over 14 amino acids. Germline CDR1 and CDR2: SGDLS and YYNGEE. The CDR3, as DNA: TGTGCCGGCAGCGAAACAGGGTTGAACACTGAAGCTTTCTTT. It translates to CAGSETGLNTEAFF. The complete variable domain, with remaining parts taken from reference TRBV9 and TRBJ1-1, reads DSGVTQTPKHLITATGQRVTLRCSPRSGDLSVYWYQQSLDQGLQFLIQYYNGEERAKGNILERFSAQQFPDLHSELNLSSLELGDSALYFCAGSETGLNTEAFFGQGTRLTVV.

The V call is TRBV10-3, the J call TRBJ2-2; 8 bases line up with TRBD1. Per germline, CDR1 ENHRY and CDR2 SYGVKD. V trimming: 10 bases; J trimming: 0 bases; junction bases outside the gene matches: 13. The CDR3 runs 17 residues. CDR3 region: CASVGGTGGSNTGELFF. As DNA, the CDR3 is TGTGCCAGCGTTGGCGGGACAGGCGGTTCGAACACCGGGGAGCTGTTTTTT.

This clonotype was seen a few times. The rearrangement links TRBV5-4 to TRBJ1-2; 8 bases fit TRBD1. V was clipped by 2 bases and J by 8 bases; unmatched bases: 8. The CDR3 is 14 residues long. Germline values: CDR1 SGHNT, CDR2 YYREEE (reference sequence). The CDR3 sequence: CASSFGRTGNGYTF. CDR3 DNA sequence: TGTGCCAGCAGCTTTGGGAGGACAGGGAACGGCTACACCTTC.

The chain couples TRBV20-1 to TRBJ1-2; 9 bases fit TRBD1. This CDR3 has 16 amino acids. In germline, CDR1 is DFQATT, CDR2 SNEGSKA (reference sequence). After removal of 1 base from V and 4 bases from J, the junction contained 10 bases not matched to a gene. The CDR3 loop reads CSARAALDRGGYGYTF. The CDR3 DNA follows: TGCAGTGCTAGAGCCGCCTTGGACAGGGGAGGCTATGGCTACACCTTC.

This clonotype showed up many times. The V gene is TRBV25-1, the J gene TRBJ1-1; D remains ambiguous. The V and J ends lost 1 base and 0 bases respectively, with 3 bases between them. The germline V gene has CDR1 MGHDK and CDR2 SYGVNS. The CDR3 is made up of 13 amino acids. CDR3 amino acids: CASSEWLNTEAFF. As DNA, the CDR3 is TGTGCCAGCAGTGAATGGTTGAACACTGAAGCTTTCTTT.

The chain uses TRBV19 and TRBJ1-4; D gene ambiguous. Trimming took off 3 bases at V and 3 bases at J, with 8 bases between the two ends. The CDR3 runs to 14 residues. CDR1 LNHDA and CDR2 SQIVND come from the germline V gene (reference sequence). The CDR3 loop is CASSIVWANEKLFF. The CDR3 region has the DNA TGTGCCAGTAGTATCGTGTGGGCTAATGAAAAACTGTTTTTT.

Details on this clonotype: This may stem from a read error, because a much larger clone lies one nucleotide away. The V gene is TRBV2, the J gene TRBJ1-2, with 7 bases fitting TRBD1. This CDR3 is built from 13 residues. In germline, CDR1 is SNHLY, CDR2 FYNNEI. Losses at the gene ends were 6 bases for V and 8 bases for J; bases not matched to a gene: 9. CDR3 sequence (DNA): TGTGCCAGCAGCCACGACAGGGACCAGGGCTACACCTTC. Protein product: CASSHDRDQGYTF.

A note on this clonotype: A much larger clone sits a single nucleotide away, making a read error possible. The chain uses TRBV7-8 and TRBJ1-4, with TRBD1 as a possible D gene (6 bases). The CDR3 is made up of 13 amino acids. Germline V CDR1 and CDR2: SGHVS, FQNEAQ. The chain's CDR3 is CASSTDSHEELFF. The CDR3 region has the DNA TGTGCCAGCAGCACGGACAGCCATGAAGAACTGTTTTTT.